Listed below are T cell receptor beta chains from one sample, sequenced in a study of control samples from healthy donors and cancer patients. Assay: immunoSEQ multiplex PCR; the TCRdb copy retains only in-frame clones and omits some. The data show some 410,000 clones, roughly 90% seen once. The specimen sequenced was PBMCs. These receptors were collected from a man aged 40-49 years with head and neck cancer. Both conserved end residues are part of each CDR3. The D gene is left open where the match is weak. Only some rows state a clone size, as once, few, many or a class for expanded clones.

j_call d_call cdr3_length clone_size v_call cdr3_nt cdr3_aa
TRBJ2-7 TRBD1 16 . TRBV6-5 TGTGCCAGCAGTTACTCTCCGGGACAGGGGATGAACGAGCAGTACTTC CASSYSPGQGMNEQYF
TRBJ2-5 . 14 . TRBV30 TGTGCCTGGAGTAATGGGGTCCCGGGAGAGACCCAGTACTTC CAWSNGVPGETQYF
TRBJ1-5 . 14 once TRBV30 TGTGCCTGGAGTCAAGGGGGTGGCAATCAGCCCCAGCATTTT CAWSQGGGNQPQHF
TRBJ1-5 . 16 . TRBV11-2 TGTGCCAGCAGCTTAGATTCACAGCAGGGGCATCAGCCCCAGCATTTT CASSLDSQQGHQPQHF
TRBJ1-4 TRBD1 15 . TRBV27 TGTGCCAGCAGTGCAAGGGGACAGGGGTCTGAAAAACTGTTTTTT CASSARGQGSEKLFF
TRBJ1-5 . 16 . TRBV7-6 TGTGCCAGCAGCCCAGCCGGGGGATCGGTCGGGCAGCCCCAGCATTTT CASSPAGGSVGQPQHF
TRBJ2-1 TRBD2 16 . TRBV3-1/TRBV3-2 TGTGCCAGCAGCCAAGAGATTAGCGGGAGTTGGGCGGAGCAGTTCTTC CASSQEISGSWAEQFF
TRBJ2-3 TRBD1 18 . TRBV28 TGTGCCAGCAGTTCCCCCGGCATCGGGACAGGGTACACAGATACGCAGTATTTT CASSSPGIGTGYTDTQYF
TRBJ1-3 . 17 once TRBV6-1 TGTGCCAGCAGTGAACGGGTGGGCAGAAGCTCTGGAAACACCATATATTTT CASSERVGRSSGNTIYF
TRBJ2-3 . 15 . TRBV7-8 TGTGCCAGCAGCTTAGTTACAGCCAGCACAGATACGCAGTATTTT CASSLVTASTDTQYF
TRBJ2-1 . 15 . TRBV7-3 TGTGCCAGCAGCTTAGTCAGGAGCTCCTACAATGAGCAGTTCTTC CASSLVRSSYNEQFF
TRBJ2-7 TRBD2 20 few TRBV3-1/TRBV3-2 TGTGCCAGCAGCGCCCTCGGGACTAGCGGGAGTCCTCTTGGGATCCACGAGCAGTACTTC CASSALGTSGSPLGIHEQYF
TRBJ1-5 . 16 . TRBV28 TGTGCCAGTACTCCAGGAGGCAGGGACCGCAATCAGCCCCAGCATTTT CASTPGGRDRNQPQHF
TRBJ2-3 TRBD2 16 once TRBV9 TGTGCCAGCAGCGTAGGGGTTAGCGGGGCCACAGATACGCAGTATTTT CASSVGVSGATDTQYF
TRBJ2-2 . 15 . TRBV5-4 TGTGCCAGCAGCTCGACAGACCAGAACACCGGGGAGCTGTTTTTT CASSSTDQNTGELFF
TRBJ2-2 . 15 . TRBV5-4 TGTGCCAGCAGCATCGGACAGACGAACACCGGGGAGCTGTTTTTT CASSIGQTNTGELFF
TRBJ1-1 TRBD1 14 . TRBV14 TGTGCCAGCAGCCGACAGGGGGCGAGGACTGAAGCTTTCTTT CASSRQGARTEAFF
TRBJ2-3 TRBD2 16 once TRBV11-2 TGTGCCAGCAGCATCGCTAGCGGGGGGGGCACAGATACGCAGTATTTT CASSIASGGGTDTQYF
TRBJ2-3 . 16 . TRBV13 TGTGCCAGCAGGCTCTTTGGGGGAATGACCACAGATACGCAGTATTTT CASRLFGGMTTDTQYF
TRBJ1-4 . 13 . TRBV7-9 TGTGCCAGCAGCTTAGTCAGCGGTGAAAAACTGTTTTTT CASSLVSGEKLFF
TRBJ1-5 TRBD1 14 . TRBV19 TGTGCCAGTAGTTCGCAGGGGGGGTATCAGCCCCAGCATTTT CASSSQGGYQPQHF
TRBJ1-2 . 12 . TRBV5-1 TGCGCCAGCAGCGTCCCGCACGATGGCTACACCTTC CASSVPHDGYTF
TRBJ1-1 . 12 . TRBV5-4 TGTGCCAGCAACGGAATGAACACTGAAGCTTTCTTT CASNGMNTEAFF
TRBJ2-1 TRBD2 14 . TRBV10-1 TGCGCCAGTTCCCTAGCGGGCGGGCCCAATGAGCAGTTCTTC CASSLAGGPNEQFF
TRBJ2-3 . 14 . TRBV2 TGTGCCAGCAGTGGTCAGGTGCGCACAGATACGCAGTATTTT CASSGQVRTDTQYF